One and the same sample provided the 16 T cell receptor beta chains below, sequenced in a study of T-cell memory formation after mild COVID-19. Using its own MiXCR run on the 5' RACE reads, TCRdb lists one record per CDR3 protein. The sample lists 310,000 or so distinct CDR3 sequences, more than 15% seen once, with 20% to 25% in the top ten. Sequencing used PBMCs or a T cell subset sorted from them (not recorded which). These receptors were obtained from a young man who had mild COVID-19 (a few samples of this study predate the infection). Cell type and time point are not known.

The sample holds a few counts of this clonotype. The rearrangement uses TRBV7-2 and TRBJ1-2; D call uncertain. The CDR3 totals 14 residues. Trimming removed 3 bases at V and 2 bases at J, with 10 bases between. CDR1 is SGHTA and CDR2 is FQGNSA in the germline V gene. The CDR3, as DNA: TGTGCCAGCAGCTTCAGAAGAGGGAACTATGGCTACACCTTC. Protein sequence: CASSFRRGNYGYTF. Based on the CDR3 plus reference TRBV7-2 and TRBJ1-2, the full variable domain is GAGVSQSPSNKVTEKGKDVELRCDPISGHTALYWYRQSLGQGLEFLIYFQGNSAPDKSGLPSDRFSAERTGGSVSTLTIQRTQQEDSAVYLCASSFRRGNYGYTFGSGTRLTVV.

The chain is built from TRBV12-3 or TRBV12-4 and TRBJ1-5; D perhaps matches TRBD1 (6 bases). V lost 6 bases to trimming and J lost 9 bases, with 15 bases between them. The CDR3 is 13 residues long. The CDR3 region is CASRLQGLPPQHF. CDR3 bases: TGTGCCAGCAGACTACAGGGTTTGCCGCCCCAGCATTTT.

CDR3 DNA sequence: TGTGCCAGCAGCGGACAGGGGGATCTGCGCGTTGGTACGCAGTATTTT. Translated: CASSGQGDLRVGTQYF. V and J are TRBV7-9 and TRBJ2-3; 10 bases are shared with TRBD1. The CDR3 sequence is 16 residues long. V was pared by 5 bases and J by 8 bases, with 13 bases of the junction left unmatched. The V gene's germline CDR1 is SEHNR and CDR2 FQNEAQ (reference sequence).

This clonotype was counted a few times. V gene TRBV5-5 combines with J gene TRBJ2-3; 7 positions match TRBD1. CDR3 length equals 16 residues. CDR1 is SGHKS and CDR2 is YYEKEE in the germline V gene (reference sequence). Unmatched junction bases numbered 12, after V lost 5 bases and J lost 3 bases. As DNA, the CDR3 is TGTGCCAGCAGTCATTGGGCTACAGGGGCGACAGATACGCAGTATTTT. Encoded protein: CASSHWATGATDTQYF. The entire variable domain, with the rest obtained from reference TRBV5-5 and TRBJ2-3, is as follows: DAGVTQSPTHLIKTRGQQVTLRCSPISGHKSVSWYQQVLGQGPQFIFQYYEKEERGRGNFPDRFSARQFPNYSSELNVNALLLGDSALYLCASSHWATGATDTQYFGPGTRLTVL.

This clonotype was observed a handful of times. This rearrangement joins TRBV28 to TRBJ2-1; TRBD2 matches 12 bases. Germline values: CDR1 MDHEN, CDR2 SYDVKM. Unmatched junction bases numbered 13, after V lost 6 bases and J lost 7 bases. The CDR3 covers 17 residues. In nucleotides, the CDR3 is TGTGCCAGCAGGCCTAGGCTAGCGGGGGGGCCGAGGAATGAGCAGTTCTTC. As protein: CASRPRLAGGPRNEQFF. Supplemented by reference TRBV28 and TRBJ2-1, the full variable domain reads DVKVTQSSRYLVKRTGEKVFLECVQDMDHENMFWYRQDPGLGLRLIYFSYDVKMKEKGDIPEGYSVSREKKERFSLILESASTNQTSMYLCASRPRLAGGPRNEQFFGPGTRLTVL.

This clonotype occurred a few times. The chain recombines TRBV10-3 with TRBJ2-7; D ambiguous. V lost 11 bases and J 3 bases, leaving 14 bases between the germline ends. The germline gives CDR1 ENHRY, CDR2 SYGVKD. The CDR3 consists of 12 residues. The CDR3 DNA reads TGTGCCGTAGGAGACACGAACTACGAGCAGTACTTC. Protein sequence: CAVGDTNYEQYF.

This clonotype occurred a few times. The chain couples TRBV7-9 to TRBJ1-2; no clear D. The CDR3 sequence is 15 residues long. V lost 1 base to trimming and J lost 1 base, with 10 bases between them. CDR1 is SEHNR, CDR2 FQNEAQ, per germline (reference sequence). The CDR3 nucleotides read TGTGCCAGCAGCTTAGACGGGTTCGTTAACTATGGCTACACCTTC. Translating it yields CASSLDGFVNYGYTF.

The chain has TRBV6-2 or TRBV6-3 and TRBJ1-2; D is unclear. The V gene lost 10 bases and the J gene lost 9 bases, with 21 bases spanning the gap. The V gene's germline CDR1 is MNHEY and CDR2 SVGEGT. CDR3 length: 13 residues. In DNA form, the CDR3 reads TGTGCCACCTCAAGAACAGTGGAATTGAGCTACACCTTC. It translates to CATSRTVELSYTF.

This clonotype was detected only a few times. The chain employs TRBV7-9 and TRBJ2-5; 7 positions match TRBD1. This CDR3 has 15 residues. After removal of 5 bases from V and 1 base from J, the junction contained 7 bases not matched to a gene. Per the germline V gene, CDR1 is SEHNR and CDR2 is FQNEAQ (reference sequence). The CDR3 protein is CASSVGYRGQETQYF. For the CDR3, the DNA is TGTGCCAGCAGCGTAGGATACAGGGGCCAAGAGACCCAGTACTTC. The variable domain in full, completed from reference TRBV7-9 and TRBJ2-5, reads DTGVSQNPRHKITKRGQNVTFRCDPISEHNRLYWYRQTLGQGPEFLTYFQNEAQLEKSRLLSDRFSAERPKGSFSTLEIQRTEQGDSAMYLCASSVGYRGQETQYFGPGTRLLVL.

Only a few counts were recorded for this clonotype. In nucleotides, the CDR3 is TGCGCCAGCAGCCGAGTACAGGGAGATACGCAGTATTTT. Its translation is CASSRVQGDTQYF. The chain links TRBV4-3 to TRBJ2-3; weak D call: TRBD1 (6 bases). The CDR3 is made up of 13 amino acids. V was pared by 4 bases and J by 5 bases, with 10 bases between. From germline, CDR1 is LGHNA and CDR2 YSLEER.

This rearrangement joins TRBV9 to TRBJ2-2, with 13 positions matching TRBD2. CDR3 size: 16 residues. Germline assignment: CDR1 SGDLS and CDR2 YYNGEE. V dropped 3 bases and J dropped 6; count of bases not matched to a gene: 5. Here the CDR3 DNA reads TGTGCCAGCAGCGACACTAGCGGGGGGGTATCCGGGGAGCTGTTTTTT. Amino acid sequence: CASSDTSGGVSGELFF.

CDR3: CASSLALEPNYGYTF. The CDR3 DNA reads TGTGCCAGCAGCTTGGCCCTGGAGCCTAACTATGGCTACACCTTC. The V and J genes are TRBV5-4 and TRBJ1-2; D ambiguous. This CDR3 contains 15 residues. Germline CDR1 and CDR2: SGHNT and YYREEE (reference sequence). V lost 0 bases, J lost 0 bases, and 9 bases lay in between.

This clonotype was observed at least ten times. This chain uses TRBV5-5 with TRBJ2-4, with a possible D match to TRBD1 (5 bases). V was cut by 4 bases and J by 0 bases, with 14 bases left in between. Per the germline V gene, CDR1 is SGHKS and CDR2 is YYEKEE (reference sequence). CDR3 length equals 16 residues. The CDR3, as DNA: TGTGCCAGCAGCCCCAGGGTCTTACTAGCCAAAAACATTCAGTACTTC. Encoded protein: CASSPRVLLAKNIQYF.

The chain has TRBV6-5 and TRBJ2-1; D not certain. V lost 4 bases, J lost 0 bases, and 10 bases lay in between. Germline V gives CDR1 MNHEY, CDR2 SVGAGI. CDR3 length: 15 residues. The CDR3 region is CASSFGRVSYNEQFF. The CDR3 DNA reads TGTGCCAGCAGTTTCGGACGGGTCTCCTACAATGAGCAGTTCTTC.

The V and J genes are TRBV6-2 or TRBV6-3 and TRBJ2-5; 11 nucleotides agree with TRBD2. Trimming cost V 7 bases and J 5 bases; bases outside gene matches: 6. There are 14 residues in the CDR3. The germline V gene encodes CDR1 MNHEY and CDR2 SVGEGT. This CDR3 reads CASTTSGAGETQYF. In nucleotides, the CDR3 is TGTGCCAGCACGACTAGCGGGGCGGGGGAGACCCAGTACTTC.

This clonotype was seen more than once but under ten times. The chain employs TRBV20-1 and TRBJ2-5, with TRBD2 matching over 10 bases. Germline CDR1 DFQATT, CDR2 SNEGSKA (reference sequence). The trim removed 1 base at V and 10 bases at J, leaving 9 bases unmatched. The CDR3 spans 14 residues. The CDR3 loop is CSARASGGPWDQYF. In DNA form, the CDR3 reads TGCAGTGCTAGAGCTAGCGGGGGACCTTGGGACCAGTACTTC.